This T cell receptor (beta chain) was sequenced in a study of cytomegalovirus exposure and HLA in healthy donors. The study, taken as a whole, reports: Accurate predictions that matched the HLA-A and HLA-B alleles of most subjects were reportedly made from TCR beta sequences. The study listed about 150 cytomegalovirus-associated TCR beta chains.

This clone was recorded once. Its target is unknown. Primers: 60 Vbeta forward and 13 Jbeta reverse. Profiling relied on immunoSEQ multiplex PCR, and the TCRdb table lists in-frame clones only, not all of them. The sample carries some 190,000 clones, around 80% recorded once. The sample comprised PBMCs. The clonotype was recovered from a woman aged 25 to 45 in good health and CMV-seropositive.

This CDR3 reads CASSDGRDYDEQYF. CDR3 DNA: TGTGCCAGCAGTGATGGCAGGGACTACGACGAGCAGTACTTC. This chain connects TRBV2 to TRBJ2-5; 7 positions agree with TRBD2. With the DNA end fitting TRBJ2-7 better, the J assignment may be wrong. This CDR3 is 14 amino acids long. Germline V gene data show CDR1 as SNHLY and CDR2 as FYNNEI.